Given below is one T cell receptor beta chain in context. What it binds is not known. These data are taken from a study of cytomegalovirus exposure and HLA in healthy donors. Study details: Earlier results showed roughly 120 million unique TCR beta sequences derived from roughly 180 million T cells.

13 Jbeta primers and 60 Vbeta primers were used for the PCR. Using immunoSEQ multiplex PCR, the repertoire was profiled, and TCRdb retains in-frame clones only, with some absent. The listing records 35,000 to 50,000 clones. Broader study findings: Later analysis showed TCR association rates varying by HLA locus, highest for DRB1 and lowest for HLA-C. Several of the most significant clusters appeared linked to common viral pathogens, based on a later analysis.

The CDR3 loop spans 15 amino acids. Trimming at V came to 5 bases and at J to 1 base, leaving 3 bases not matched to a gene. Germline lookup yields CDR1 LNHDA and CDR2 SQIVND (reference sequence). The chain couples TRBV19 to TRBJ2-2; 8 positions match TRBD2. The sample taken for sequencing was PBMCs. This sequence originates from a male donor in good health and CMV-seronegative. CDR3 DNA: TGTGCCAGTAGTCGGCTAGCGGGGAACACCGGGGAGCTGTTTTTT. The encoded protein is CASSRLAGNTGELFF.